This is a list of T cell receptor beta chains from one sample in a study of shared clonotypes between healthy human individuals. The assay was immunoSEQ multiplex PCR, and TCRdb's table has in-frame clones only and misses some. The repertoire has 2.3 million or so clones, just over 90% of them found once; the top ten carry 0.39%. What was sequenced was naive CD4+ T cells from PBMCs. The receptors stem from a man in his late teens or twenties in good health. Some clones in this sample may be carry-over from other donors' samples. Both conserved end residues are part of each CDR3. The D gene is left open where the match is weak. Where a row states a size, it is once, few, many or the class of an expanded clone; other rows omit it.

CDR3aa	CDR3nt	v_gene	abundance	d_gene	j_gene
CASSPREGNTEAFF	TGTGCCAGCTCCCCCCGGGAGGGGAACACTGAAGCTTTCTTT	TRBV7-8	NA	NA	TRBJ1-1
CASSSGLAYEQYF	TGTGCCAGCAGCTCCGGACTTGCCTACGAGCAGTACTTC	TRBV11-2	NA	NA	TRBJ2-7
CASGLLGSNYGYTF	TGTGCTAGTGGTTTGTTGGGGAGCAACTATGGCTACACCTTC	TRBV12-5	NA	NA	TRBJ1-2
CASSQAIGLDGRGGNEQYF	TGTGCCAGCAGCCAAGCTATAGGCCTTGATGGGAGGGGAGGGAACGAGCAGTACTTC	TRBV4-2	NA	TRBD2	TRBJ2-7
CASSEGQFNEKLFF	TGTGCCAGCAGTGAGGGACAGTTTAATGAAAAACTGTTTTTT	TRBV6-1	NA	TRBD1	TRBJ1-4
CSVVGTSGAQQYF	TGCAGCGTTGTAGGGACTAGCGGGGCTCAGCAGTACTTC	TRBV29-1	NA	TRBD2	TRBJ2-7
CASRSREQGFYEQYF	TGTGCCAGCCGATCCAGGGAACAGGGTTTCTACGAGCAGTACTTC	TRBV6-5	NA	NA	TRBJ2-7
CASSLRPEGVNTEAFF	TGCGCCAGCAGCTTGAGGCCGGAGGGGGTGAACACTGAAGCTTTCTTT	TRBV5-1	NA	NA	TRBJ1-1
CASSKVKGTEAFF	TGTGCCAGCAGCAAAGTAAAGGGGACTGAAGCTTTCTTT	TRBV21-1	NA	NA	TRBJ1-1
CASVRGGGRNTGELFF	TGTGCCAGCGTCCGGGGTGGCGGGAGGAACACCGGGGAGCTGTTTTTT	TRBV28	once	TRBD2	TRBJ2-2
CASSVVQGGEQYF	TGTGCCAGCAGCGTAGTACAGGGTGGCGAGCAGTACTTC	TRBV9	NA	NA	TRBJ2-7
CASSDWGVTSGSTDTQYF	TGTGCCAGCAGTGACTGGGGGGTAACATCCGGTAGCACAGATACGCAGTATTTT	TRBV25-1	NA	NA	TRBJ2-3
CASSNPRGADTEAFF	TGTGCCAGCAGCAATCCCAGGGGGGCAGACACTGAAGCTTTCTTT	TRBV7-9	NA	TRBD1	TRBJ1-1
CASRPWGGSSYEQYF	TGCGCCAGCAGGCCATGGGGCGGGAGCTCCTACGAGCAGTACTTC	TRBV5-1	once	TRBD2	TRBJ2-7
CASSFMDSYGYTF	TGTGCCAGCAGCTTCATGGACTCCTATGGCTACACCTTC	TRBV7-8	NA	NA	TRBJ1-2
CASSQEVGLAGMASYNEQFF	TGCGCCAGCAGCCAAGAGGTTGGACTAGCGGGAATGGCGTCCTACAATGAGCAGTTCTTC	TRBV4-1	NA	TRBD2	TRBJ2-1
CATQEGQMNTEAFF	TGTGCCACCCAAGAGGGACAGATGAACACTGAAGCTTTCTTT	TRBV28	NA	TRBD1	TRBJ1-1
CASTQLVVAGPPYEQYF	TGTGCCAGCACCCAATTGGTGGTAGCGGGCCCCCCCTACGAGCAGTACTTC	TRBV21-1	once	NA	TRBJ2-7
CASSFQQQALAKNIQYF	TGTGCCAGCAGTTTCCAGCAGCAAGCACTAGCCAAAAACATTCAGTACTTC	TRBV28	NA	NA	TRBJ2-4
CASSFGQGETQYF	TGTGCCAGCAGCTTCGGACAGGGAGAGACCCAGTACTTC	TRBV7-3	few	TRBD1	TRBJ2-5
CATSREGSPPRAIYF	TGTGCCACCAGCAGAGAGGGCAGCCCGCCCCGGGCCATATATTTT	TRBV15	NA	NA	TRBJ1-3
CATSSEASGLPDEQYF	TGTGCCACCAGCAGCGAAGCTTCGGGACTTCCTGACGAGCAGTACTTC	TRBV15	NA	NA	TRBJ2-7
CAISVFMSSYEQYF	TGTGCCATCAGTGTGTTTATGAGCTCCTACGAGCAGTACTTC	TRBV10-3	NA	NA	TRBJ2-7
CSVEKGGDTQYF	TGCAGCGTTGAAAAAGGGGGGGATACGCAGTATTTT	TRBV29-1	NA	NA	TRBJ2-3
CAAGTVILGNQPQHF	TGTGCCGCGGGGACAGTCATATTGGGCAATCAGCCCCAGCATTTT	TRBV6-1	NA	TRBD1	TRBJ1-5
CSVVGRFATDTQYF	TGCAGCGTTGTGGGTCGCTTTGCCACAGATACGCAGTATTTT	TRBV29-1	once	NA	TRBJ2-3
CASSSQGRSYEQYF	TGTGCCAGCAGCTCTCAAGGACGGAGCTACGAGCAGTACTTC	TRBV7-9	NA	NA	TRBJ2-7
CASSGRQGARETEAFF	TGTGCCAGCAGTGGACGACAGGGGGCGAGAGAAACTGAAGCTTTCTTT	TRBV28	NA	TRBD1	TRBJ1-1
CASSLTYNEQFF	TGTGCCAGCAGTTTAACCTACAATGAGCAGTTCTTC	TRBV28	few	NA	TRBJ2-1
CASSPRRTEETQYF	TGTGCCAGCAGCCCAAGACGGACAGAAGAGACCCAGTACTTC	TRBV9	NA	NA	TRBJ2-5
CAWRGWGREREVRNEQFF	TGTGCCTGGAGAGGCTGGGGGCGGGAGCGGGAGGTTCGGAATGAGCAGTTCTTC	TRBV30	once	TRBD2	TRBJ2-1
CASSPPSALRTNSYNEQFF	TGTGCCAGCAGCCCCCCTAGTGCCCTACGGACTAACTCCTACAATGAGCAGTTCTTC	TRBV7-9	NA	NA	TRBJ2-1
CASSIRRLGLNTEAFF	TGTGCCAGCAGCATCCGAAGGCTCGGGTTGAACACTGAAGCTTTCTTT	TRBV13	NA	NA	TRBJ1-1
CASSSTRGTGELFF	TGTGCCAGCAGCTCGACCAGGGGGACCGGGGAGCTGTTTTTT	TRBV7-7	NA	TRBD1	TRBJ2-2
CASSLDSPLHF	TGTGCCAGCAGTTTGGATTCACCCCTCCACTTT	TRBV28	NA	NA	TRBJ1-6
CASSLGGRNTGELFF	TGCGCCAGCAGCTTGGGGGGGCGGAACACCGGGGAGCTGTTTTTT	TRBV5-1	NA	NA	TRBJ2-2
CASSFPAYTAAYEQYF	TGTGCCAGCAGTTTCCCCGCTTACACAGCGGCCTACGAGCAGTACTTC	TRBV28	NA	NA	TRBJ2-7
CASSLHRESGEQYF	TGTGCCAGCAGCTTACACAGGGAGTCGGGCGAGCAGTACTTC	TRBV7-2	NA	NA	TRBJ2-7
CASSADRLAGDEQFF	TGTGCCAGCAGCGCGGACAGACTAGCGGGTGATGAGCAGTTCTTC	TRBV9	NA	TRBD2	TRBJ2-1
CASSVAPLAGAGYNEQFF	TGTGCCAGCAGCGTAGCTCCACTAGCGGGAGCGGGGTACAATGAGCAGTTCTTC	TRBV9	NA	TRBD2	TRBJ2-1
CAWSVGGVWNQPQHF	TGTGCCTGGAGTGTAGGGGGAGTATGGAATCAGCCCCAGCATTTT	TRBV30	NA	NA	TRBJ1-5
CASSRQGPSTDTQYF	TGTGCCAGCAGCCGACAGGGGCCCAGCACAGATACGCAGTATTTT	TRBV7-9	NA	TRBD1	TRBJ2-3